Following are 6 T cell receptor beta chains from one sample sequenced in a study of shared clonotypes between healthy human individuals. Clones were sequenced by immunoSEQ multiplex PCR, and TCRdb holds only the in-frame ones, with some missing. The sample yields about 1.5 million clones, 95% to 99% seen once. Source material: naive CD4+ T cells sorted from blood. Subset specified: CD45RA+ positively selected. The source of these receptors is a man aged 30 to 39 in good health.

The V and J genes are TRBV11-3 and TRBJ2-1; 7 bases are shared with TRBD2. The CDR3 totals 16 residues. V gave up 0 bases and J gave up 7 bases; unmatched junction bases: 9. Germline assignment: CDR1 SGHNT and CDR2 YENEEA. This CDR3 is CASSLDLSGIANEQFF. The CDR3 bases are TGTGCCAGCAGCTTAGACCTAAGCGGGATCGCGAATGAGCAGTTCTTC.

This chain links TRBV6-1 with TRBJ2-7; 10 bases map to TRBD2. CDR1 is MNHNS, CDR2 SASEGT, per germline. CDR3 length: 16 amino acids. The V and J ends lost 4 bases and 0 bases, in that order; junction bases with no gene match: 6. The chain's CDR3 is CASSALAGVHSYEQYF. For the CDR3, the DNA is TGTGCCAGCAGTGCCCTAGCGGGAGTGCACTCCTACGAGCAGTACTTC.

The rearrangement links TRBV5-6 to TRBJ2-1, with TRBD2 matching 7 bases. Germline V gene sequence: CDR1 SGHDT, CDR2 YYEEEE. Losses at the gene ends were 5 bases for V and 0 bases for J; bases not matched to a gene: 5. The CDR3 has 15 residues. CDR3 coding DNA: TGTGCCAGCAGTCGCCCGGGGGGCTCCTACAATGAGCAGTTCTTC. Translating it yields CASSRPGGSYNEQFF.

As to this clone: Other DNA sequences in this specimen translate into the identical CDR3. CDR3 residues: CASSLGGLAGVWNEQFF. The CDR3, as DNA: TGTGCCAGCAGCTTGGGGGGACTAGCGGGAGTGTGGAATGAGCAGTTCTTC. The chain links TRBV7-9 to TRBJ2-1; TRBD2 agrees at 14 bases. Trimming took 3 bases from V and 7 from J; bases not matched to a gene: 8. This CDR3 region has 17 residues. Germline loops: CDR1 SEHNR, CDR2 FQNEAQ (reference sequence).

V gene TRBV6-1 combines with J gene TRBJ2-5; D might be TRBD1 (6 bases). The CDR3 sequence is 16 residues long. Germline CDR1 and CDR2: MNHNS and SASEGT. The V and J ends lost 0 bases and 2 bases respectively, with 13 bases between them. In DNA, the CDR3 is TGTGCCAGCAGTGAAGCGGGGGCTTTACCACAAGAGACCCAGTACTTC. Amino acids: CASSEAGALPQETQYF.

This clone was recorded a few times. V is TRBV2 and J is TRBJ1-5, with D unresolved. CDR1 is SNHLY and CDR2 is FYNNEI in the germline V gene. This CDR3 spans 13 amino acids. V lost 8 bases, J lost 1 base, and 9 bases lay in between. The CDR3 DNA is TGTGCCAGCTGTTTGCAGAGCAATCAGCCCCAGCATTTT. It is translated as CASCLQSNQPQHF.